This T cell receptor beta chain emerged from a study of shared clonotypes between healthy human individuals. Study-level results: It was the non-shared clonotypes that had lower generation probabilities than clonotypes shared by all four donors.

Sorted-subset replicate PCRs used about 200 ng DNA, some 30,000 T cell genomes. Produced via immunoSEQ multiplex PCR; TCRdb's table is partial and in-frame only. The data hold a few million clones, with under 95% observed a single time. With regard to this clone: Its antigen is unidentified.

V was pared by 5 bases and J by 4 bases, with 3 bases of the junction left unmatched. Per germline, CDR1 SGHVS and CDR2 FQNEAQ. The CDR3 sequence is 13 residues long. The rearrangement uses TRBV7-8 and TRBJ2-7; 9 bases match TRBD1. The sequencing input was naive CD4+ T cells from PBMCs. Regarding subset: CD45RA+ positively selected. The receptor's source is a man aged 18 to 30 in good health. Some clones in this sample may be carry-over from other donors' samples. CDR3 sequence (DNA): TGTGCCAGCAGCACAGGACAGGGGTACGAGCAGTACTTC. Its translation: CASSTGQGYEQYF. Full variable domain (outside the CDR3, taken from reference TRBV7-8 and TRBJ2-7): GAGVSQSPRYKVAKRGQDVALRCDPISGHVSLFWYQQALGQGPEFLTYFQNEAQLDKSGLPSDRFFAERPEGSVSTLKIQRTQQEDSAVYLCASSTGQGYEQYFGPGTRLTVT.